Presented here are 6 T cell receptor beta chains from one specimen sequenced in a study of blood T cell repertoires in COVID-19. Sequencing used immunoSEQ multiplex PCR; TCRdb keeps in-frame clones, though not all of them. The sample contains over 200,000 clones, 82% of which appear only once. Sequencing used peripheral blood. The receptors were gathered from a woman in her thirties or forties with acute or convalescent COVID-19.

In nucleotides, the CDR3 is TGTGCCAGCAGTTACTCGGTGGTCGGAGGTTACAATGAGCAGTTCTTC. It encodes CASSYSVVGGYNEQFF. The chain uses TRBV6-5 and TRBJ2-1; D might be TRBD2 (5 bases). The CDR3 runs to 16 residues. Germline CDR1 MNHEY, CDR2 SVGAGI. V lost 0 bases and J 4 bases, leaving 13 bases between the germline ends.

The V gene is TRBV9, the J gene TRBJ1-4; D ambiguous. Looked up from germline, CDR1 is SGDLS and CDR2 is YYNGEE. This CDR3 is 13 amino acids long. V was pared by 0 bases and J by 7 bases, with 7 bases between. CDR3 sequence (DNA): TGTGCCAGCAGCGTAGCTAGTGGTGAAAAACTGTTTTTT. Protein product: CASSVASGEKLFF.

V and J are TRBV5-6 and TRBJ2-7; TRBD2 matches at 7 bases. V was pared by 0 bases and J by 6 bases, with 12 bases of the junction left unmatched. The CDR3 is 16 amino acids. Looked up from germline, CDR1 is SGHDT and CDR2 is YYEEEE. CDR3: CASSLAELAEGSEQYF. The DNA of the CDR3 is TGTGCCAGCAGCTTGGCGGAGCTAGCGGAAGGGAGCGAGCAGTACTTC. Drawing the rest from reference TRBV5-6 and TRBJ2-7, the complete variable domain is DAGVTQSPTHLIKTRGQQVTLRCSPKSGHDTVSWYQQALGQGPQFIFQYYEEEERQRGNFPDRFSGHQFPNYSSELNVNALLLGDSALYLCASSLAELAEGSEQYFGPGTRLTVT.

The rearrangement uses TRBV19 and TRBJ1-6; 7 nucleotides line up with TRBD1. The junction had 13 bases not matched to a gene; V was cut back by 7 bases and J by 4 bases. Germline assignment: CDR1 LNHDA and CDR2 SQIVND (reference sequence). The CDR3 has 17 amino acids. The CDR3 region is CASTKTNRGRYNSPLHF. The CDR3 DNA reads TGTGCCAGTACCAAAACGAACAGGGGCAGGTATAATTCACCCCTCCACTTT.

The V call is TRBV11-3, the J call TRBJ2-2; 10 bases fit TRBD2. In germline, CDR1 is SGHNT, CDR2 YENEEA. The CDR3 totals 15 residues. The trim removed 5 bases at V and 7 bases at J, leaving 7 bases unmatched. The CDR3 region is CASSPKRGGRGELFF. The CDR3 bases are TGTGCCAGCAGCCCGAAGCGGGGGGGCCGCGGGGAGCTGTTTTTT.

This clone came up a few times. The CDR3 sequence: CASSPAGSSYNEQFF. Here the CDR3 DNA reads TGCGCCAGCAGCCCAGCGGGTAGCTCCTACAATGAGCAGTTCTTC. The chain employs TRBV5-1 and TRBJ2-1; D is perhaps TRBD2 (6 bases). The CDR3 is 15 amino acids. Germline assignment: CDR1 SGHRS and CDR2 YFSETQ. Deletions cut 4 bases from V and 0 bases from J, with 11 bases between.